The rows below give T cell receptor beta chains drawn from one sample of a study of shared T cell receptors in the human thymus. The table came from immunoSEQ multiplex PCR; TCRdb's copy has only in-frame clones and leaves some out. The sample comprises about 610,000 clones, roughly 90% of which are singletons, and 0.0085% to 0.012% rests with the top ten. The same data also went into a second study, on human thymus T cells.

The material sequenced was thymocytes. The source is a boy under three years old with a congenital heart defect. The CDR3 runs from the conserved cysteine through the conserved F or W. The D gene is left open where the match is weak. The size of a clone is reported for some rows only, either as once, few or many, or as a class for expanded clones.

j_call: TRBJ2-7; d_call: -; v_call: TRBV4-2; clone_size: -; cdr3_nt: TGTGCCAGCAGCCCTCTCCTAGCGCACTCCTACGAGCAGTACTTC; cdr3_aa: CASSPLLAHSYEQYF
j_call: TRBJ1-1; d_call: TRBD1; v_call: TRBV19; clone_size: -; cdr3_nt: TGTGCCAGTAGTATAGATGGGGACAGAGTTAACTTGAACACTGAAGCTTTCTTT; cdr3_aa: CASSIDGDRVNLNTEAFF
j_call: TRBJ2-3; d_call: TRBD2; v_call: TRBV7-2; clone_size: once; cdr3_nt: TGTGCCAGCAGCTCAACCCCCGGACTAGCCACAGATACGCAGTATTTT; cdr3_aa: CASSSTPGLATDTQYF
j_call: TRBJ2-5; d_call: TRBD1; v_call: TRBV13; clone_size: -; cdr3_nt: TGTGCCAGCAGCCCGGACAGGGGCAAAGAGACCCAGTACTTC; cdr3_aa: CASSPDRGKETQYF
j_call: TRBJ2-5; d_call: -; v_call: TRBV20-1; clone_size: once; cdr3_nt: TGCAGTGCTATTAGCCGAGAGACCCAGTACTTC; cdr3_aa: CSAISRETQYF
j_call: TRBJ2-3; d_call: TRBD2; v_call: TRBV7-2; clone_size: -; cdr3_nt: TGTGCCAGCAGCTTAGGGGCGGGAGGACCCTGGGATACGCAGTATTTT; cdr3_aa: CASSLGAGGPWDTQYF
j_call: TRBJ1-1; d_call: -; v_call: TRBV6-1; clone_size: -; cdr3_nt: TGTGCCAGCAGTGGAAGCGGACAGCTTGAAGCTTTCTTT; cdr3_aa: CASSGSGQLEAFF
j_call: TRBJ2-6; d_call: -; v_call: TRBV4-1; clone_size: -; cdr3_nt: TGCGCCAGCAGCCAAGATCGCGACTCTGGGGCCAACGTCCTGACTTTC; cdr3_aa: CASSQDRDSGANVLTF
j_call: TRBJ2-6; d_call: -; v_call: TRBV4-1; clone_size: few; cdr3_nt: TGCGCCAGCAGCCAAAACGGGATGAGAGGAACCAACGTCCTGACTTTC; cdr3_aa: CASSQNGMRGTNVLTF
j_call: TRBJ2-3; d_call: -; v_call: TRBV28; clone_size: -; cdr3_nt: TGTGCCAGCAGACACTGGAGGACCGGGAAAAGCACCACAGATACGCAGTATTTT; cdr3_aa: CASRHWRTGKSTTDTQYF
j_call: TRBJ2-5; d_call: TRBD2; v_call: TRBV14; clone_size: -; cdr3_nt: TGTGCCAGCAGCCAAGTGGCAGGGAGGGTCCAAGAGACCCAGTACTTC; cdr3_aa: CASSQVAGRVQETQYF
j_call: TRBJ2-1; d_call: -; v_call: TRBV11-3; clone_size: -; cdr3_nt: TGTGCCAGCAGCTTACGGTCTGTCAGGGAACCTGAGCAGTTCTTC; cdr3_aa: CASSLRSVREPEQFF
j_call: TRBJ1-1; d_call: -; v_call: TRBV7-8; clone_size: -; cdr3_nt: TGTGCCAGCAGCTTAGCAAACAGGGCTGAAGCTTTCTTT; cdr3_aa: CASSLANRAEAFF
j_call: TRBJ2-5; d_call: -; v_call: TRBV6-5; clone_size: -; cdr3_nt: TGTGCCAGCAGTTCAGGCCAGGAGACCCAGTACTTC; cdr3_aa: CASSSGQETQYF
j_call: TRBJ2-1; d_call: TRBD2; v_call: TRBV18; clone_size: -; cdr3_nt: TGTGCCAGCTCTCCAAGAAGGTCTAGCGGGAGGGCAATTCCCTACAATGAGCAGTTCTTC; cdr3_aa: CASSPRRSSGRAIPYNEQFF
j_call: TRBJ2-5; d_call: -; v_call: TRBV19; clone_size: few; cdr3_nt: TGTGCCAGTAGTATGGGAGGAGAGACCCAGTACTTC; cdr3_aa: CASSMGGETQYF
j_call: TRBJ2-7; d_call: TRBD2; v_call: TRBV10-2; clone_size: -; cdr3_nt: TGCGCCAGCAGTGGAGGACTAGCGGGTTACGAGCAGTACTTC; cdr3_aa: CASSGGLAGYEQYF
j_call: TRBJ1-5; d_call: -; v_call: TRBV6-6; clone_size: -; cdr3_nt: TGTGCCAGCAGGTTCGCGCCTAGCAATCAGCCCCAGCATTTT; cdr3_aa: CASRFAPSNQPQHF
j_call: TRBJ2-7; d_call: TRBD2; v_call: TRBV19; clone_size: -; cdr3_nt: TGTGCCAGTAGTATTACTACTAGCGGGAGGGGATACGAGCAGTACTTC; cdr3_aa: CASSITTSGRGYEQYF
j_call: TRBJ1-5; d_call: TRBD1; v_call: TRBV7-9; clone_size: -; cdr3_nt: TGTGCCAGCAGCACTCTAGAAGGGACAGGCTCGGTCCAGCCCCAGCATTTT; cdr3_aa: CASSTLEGTGSVQPQHF
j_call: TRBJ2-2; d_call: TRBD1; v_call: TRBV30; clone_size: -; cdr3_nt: TGTGCCTGGAGTGTAGGAGGACCAAGGGGGCCCGGGGAGCTGTTTTTT; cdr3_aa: CAWSVGGPRGPGELFF
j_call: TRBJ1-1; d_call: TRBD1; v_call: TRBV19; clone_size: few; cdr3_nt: TGTGCCAGTAGACCAAATACAGGGGGCCCATTGAACACTGAAGCTTTCTTT; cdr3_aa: CASRPNTGGPLNTEAFF
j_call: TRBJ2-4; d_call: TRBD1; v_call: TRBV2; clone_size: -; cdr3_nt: TGTGCCAGCAGTAACAAGGGACAGAGCAAAAACATTCAGTACTTC; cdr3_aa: CASSNKGQSKNIQYF
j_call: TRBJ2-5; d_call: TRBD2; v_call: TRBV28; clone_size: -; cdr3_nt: TGTGCCAGCAGTCTAACTAGCGGGGAGACCCAGTACTTC; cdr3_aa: CASSLTSGETQYF
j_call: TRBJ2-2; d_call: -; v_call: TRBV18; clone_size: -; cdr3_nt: TGTGCCAGCTCACCAGGCAGGGGAGTTGAAGACGGGGAGCTGTTTTTT; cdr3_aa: CASSPGRGVEDGELFF
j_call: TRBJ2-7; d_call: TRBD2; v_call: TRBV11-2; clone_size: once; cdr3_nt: TGTGCCGGCAGCCGCCGTAGCGGGAGACCCCACGAGCAGTACTTC; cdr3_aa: CAGSRRSGRPHEQYF
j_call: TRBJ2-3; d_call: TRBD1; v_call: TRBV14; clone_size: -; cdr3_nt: TGTGCCAGCAGCCTCGCCCGGGACAGGGGGGACACAGATACGCAGTATTTT; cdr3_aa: CASSLARDRGDTDTQYF
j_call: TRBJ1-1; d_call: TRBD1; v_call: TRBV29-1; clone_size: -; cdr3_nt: TGCAGCGTCGCGGGGACAGGCTTCATGAACACTGAAGCTTTCTTT; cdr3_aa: CSVAGTGFMNTEAFF
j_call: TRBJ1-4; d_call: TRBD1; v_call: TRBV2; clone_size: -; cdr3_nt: TGTGCCAGCAGGCCCCCGGGACAGGGAGTTGCAACTAATGAAAAACTGTTTTTT; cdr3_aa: CASRPPGQGVATNEKLFF
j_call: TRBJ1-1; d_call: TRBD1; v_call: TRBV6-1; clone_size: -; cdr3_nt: TGTGCCAGCAGTGAGGAGGGCAGGGGGGACACTGAAGCTTTCTTT; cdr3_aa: CASSEEGRGDTEAFF
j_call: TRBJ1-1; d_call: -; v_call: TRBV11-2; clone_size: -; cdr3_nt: TGTGCCAGCAGCTTTGGGGGCAGTCTGAACACTGAAGCTTTCTTT; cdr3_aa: CASSFGGSLNTEAFF
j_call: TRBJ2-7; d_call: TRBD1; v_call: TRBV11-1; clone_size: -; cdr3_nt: TGTGCCAGCAGTGGGTCGGCTGGACAGGGTAAGGGGGAGCAGTACTTC; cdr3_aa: CASSGSAGQGKGEQYF
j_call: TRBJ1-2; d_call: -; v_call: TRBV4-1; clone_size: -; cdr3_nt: TGCGCCAGCAGCCAGGGGATTTGGACAGAATACTATGGCTACACCTTC; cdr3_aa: CASSQGIWTEYYGYTF
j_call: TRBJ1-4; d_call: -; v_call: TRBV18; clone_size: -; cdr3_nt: TGTGCCAGCTCACCGGATAGGTTCAGGGGCCGGAAAGCAACTAATGAAAAACTGTTTTTT; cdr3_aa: CASSPDRFRGRKATNEKLFF
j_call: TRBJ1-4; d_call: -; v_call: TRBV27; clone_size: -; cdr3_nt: TGTGCCGTTGGACGCGAATCCGGCGGGGAAAAACTGTTTTTT; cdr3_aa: CAVGRESGGEKLFF
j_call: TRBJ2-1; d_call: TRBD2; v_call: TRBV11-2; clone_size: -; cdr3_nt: TGTGCCAGCAGCTTATGGCTGTTCGGCGGGAGGCAACACAATGAGCAGTTCTTC; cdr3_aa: CASSLWLFGGRQHNEQFF
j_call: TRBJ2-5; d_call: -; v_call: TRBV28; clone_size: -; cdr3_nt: TGTGCCAGCAGGACCGAGGGCACTAGCAGAAACCAAGAGACCCAGTACTTC; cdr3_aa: CASRTEGTSRNQETQYF
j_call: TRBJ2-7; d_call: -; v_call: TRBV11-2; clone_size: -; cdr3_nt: TGTGCCAGCAGCTCCGAACCCCGGACAGTTACCTACGAGCAGTACTTC; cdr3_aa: CASSSEPRTVTYEQYF